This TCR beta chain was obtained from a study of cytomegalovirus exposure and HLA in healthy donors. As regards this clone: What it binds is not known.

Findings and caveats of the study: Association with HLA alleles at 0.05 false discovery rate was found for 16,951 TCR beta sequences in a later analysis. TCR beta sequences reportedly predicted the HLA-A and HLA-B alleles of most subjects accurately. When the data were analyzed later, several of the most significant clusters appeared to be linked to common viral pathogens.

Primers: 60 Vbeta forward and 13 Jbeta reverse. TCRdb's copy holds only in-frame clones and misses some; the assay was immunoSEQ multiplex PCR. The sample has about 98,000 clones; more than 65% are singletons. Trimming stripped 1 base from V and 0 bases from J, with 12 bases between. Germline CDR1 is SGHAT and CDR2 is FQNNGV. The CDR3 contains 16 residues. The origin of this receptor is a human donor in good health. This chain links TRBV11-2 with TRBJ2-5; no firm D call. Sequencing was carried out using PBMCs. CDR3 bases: TGTGCCAGCAGCTTAGGTTCAGTAGCTAACCAAGAGACCCAGTACTTC. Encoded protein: CASSLGSVANQETQYF.